This is a list of T cell receptor beta chains from one sample in a study of blood T cell repertoires in COVID-19. Using immunoSEQ multiplex PCR, the repertoire was profiled, and TCRdb retains in-frame clones only, with some absent. Altogether approximately 240,000 clones are present, around 81% being singletons, with the ten largest covering about 2.3%. Sequencing was carried out using peripheral blood. The receptors shown here come from a woman aged 55-70 years with acute or convalescent COVID-19. CDR3s leave out the opening cysteine and the closing phenylalanine or tryptophan. The order of the fields is J gene, V gene, CDR3 protein.

j_call: TRBJ1-2
v_call: TRBV7-2
cdr3_aa: ASSLDKWGYT

j_call: TRBJ1-4
v_call: TRBV3-1/TRBV3-2
cdr3_aa: ASSPRQGAREKLF

j_call: TRBJ1-1
v_call: TRBV5-8
cdr3_aa: ASSPRQIGHTEAF

j_call: TRBJ2-7
v_call: TRBV29-1
cdr3_aa: SVGTGTYEQY

j_call: TRBJ2-7
v_call: TRBV27
cdr3_aa: ASSLNRGGNYEQY

j_call: TRBJ2-2
v_call: TRBV27
cdr3_aa: ASSQLALAGELF

j_call: TRBJ1-2
v_call: TRBV5-6
cdr3_aa: ASSLAGGGGYT

j_call: TRBJ2-2
v_call: TRBV3-1/TRBV3-2
cdr3_aa: ASSGGTAAFTGELF

j_call: TRBJ2-5
v_call: TRBV5-1
cdr3_aa: ASSLMLQETQY

j_call: TRBJ2-7
v_call: TRBV14
cdr3_aa: ASSPRTGKREQY

j_call: TRBJ1-4
v_call: TRBV5-1
cdr3_aa: ASSLVPGATNEKLF

j_call: TRBJ1-5
v_call: TRBV7-9
cdr3_aa: ASSLGDSSQPQH

j_call: TRBJ1-6
v_call: TRBV4-3
cdr3_aa: ASSQGDQGASNSPLH

j_call: TRBJ2-3
v_call: TRBV11-3
cdr3_aa: ASSLNGGDTDTQY

j_call: TRBJ2-2
v_call: TRBV5-6
cdr3_aa: ASSSVGTGSGELF

j_call: TRBJ1-2
v_call: TRBV5-1
cdr3_aa: ASRPVLGDKGYT

j_call: TRBJ2-1
v_call: TRBV7-2
cdr3_aa: ASSPTGTGVYNEQF

j_call: TRBJ1-6
v_call: TRBV4-1
cdr3_aa: ASSQVEAANHSPLH

j_call: TRBJ2-2
v_call: TRBV5-4
cdr3_aa: ASSFGGLAGDGELF

j_call: TRBJ1-2
v_call: TRBV7-8
cdr3_aa: ASSFSVRSLQGTGYT

j_call: TRBJ2-2
v_call: TRBV6-1
cdr3_aa: ASSERLAGGLNTGELF

j_call: TRBJ1-3
v_call: TRBV7-3
cdr3_aa: ASSLTGSSGNTIY

j_call: TRBJ1-3
v_call: TRBV7-9
cdr3_aa: ASSSPGQGASGNTIY

j_call: TRBJ1-1
v_call: TRBV6-5
cdr3_aa: ASVWTEGTEAF

j_call: TRBJ1-2
v_call: TRBV2
cdr3_aa: ASKIDRDHGYT

j_call: TRBJ1-2
v_call: TRBV25-1
cdr3_aa: ASSETQAYGYT

j_call: TRBJ1-1
v_call: TRBV18
cdr3_aa: ASSQQVDTEAF

j_call: TRBJ1-1
v_call: TRBV5-6
cdr3_aa: ASSLPGLSAQAF

j_call: TRBJ2-1
v_call: TRBV7-9
cdr3_aa: ASSSTGLAGFSSYNEQF

j_call: TRBJ1-2
v_call: TRBV5-1
cdr3_aa: ASSPNNYGYT

j_call: TRBJ1-5
v_call: TRBV7-3
cdr3_aa: ASDPPRGDNQPQH

j_call: TRBJ1-1
v_call: TRBV19
cdr3_aa: ASSTTGQMNTEAF

j_call: TRBJ1-2
v_call: TRBV5-4
cdr3_aa: ASNWAGGPYGYT

j_call: TRBJ1-2
v_call: TRBV28
cdr3_aa: ASGQDLYGYT

j_call: TRBJ1-6
v_call: TRBV7-2
cdr3_aa: ASETGSGSPLH

j_call: TRBJ1-2
v_call: TRBV10-3
cdr3_aa: AISEPGLNVMGYT

j_call: TRBJ2-7
v_call: TRBV5-4
cdr3_aa: ASSSPGQGSYEQY

j_call: TRBJ2-7
v_call: TRBV5-6
cdr3_aa: ASSPWLAGLSYEQY

j_call: TRBJ1-1
v_call: TRBV5-1
cdr3_aa: ASSPDRGDTEAF

j_call: TRBJ2-7
v_call: TRBV11-2
cdr3_aa: ASSLTQNYEQY

j_call: TRBJ1-6
v_call: TRBV27
cdr3_aa: ASSLTNSIRSPLH

j_call: TRBJ2-3
v_call: TRBV5-6
cdr3_aa: ASRGIAGNTQY

j_call: TRBJ1-1
v_call: TRBV5-6
cdr3_aa: ASSWGQSNTEAF

j_call: TRBJ1-5
v_call: TRBV15
cdr3_aa: ATSRDSVGQGTNQPQH

j_call: TRBJ2-3
v_call: TRBV7-2
cdr3_aa: ASSSTSGGAWDTQY

j_call: TRBJ2-3
v_call: TRBV3-1/TRBV3-2
cdr3_aa: ASSQGLAVTDTQY

j_call: TRBJ1-2
v_call: TRBV19
cdr3_aa: ASSIVDGQYYGYT

j_call: TRBJ2-3
v_call: TRBV18
cdr3_aa: ASSPTSSGGDTQY

j_call: TRBJ1-6
v_call: TRBV11-2
cdr3_aa: ASSLGDRTYNSPLH

j_call: TRBJ1-1
v_call: TRBV19
cdr3_aa: AAGAGGSFEAF

j_call: TRBJ2-6
v_call: TRBV7-2
cdr3_aa: ASSHDSKGRGTGANVLT

j_call: TRBJ1-2
v_call: TRBV19
cdr3_aa: ASSNNRDFFRGYT

j_call: TRBJ2-2
v_call: TRBV20-1
cdr3_aa: SASRASGAGELF

j_call: TRBJ1-1
v_call: TRBV6-5
cdr3_aa: ASSIQGTEAF